A single sample is the source of the 16 T cell receptor beta chains below, sequenced in a study of T cells in Graves' hyperthyroidism and ophthalmopathy. Amplification of TCR beta CDR3 regions used RNA as the template. With the HTBI primer set, the TCR CDR3 went through a first round of RT-PCR. A single record per CDR3 protein comes from TCRdb applying MiXCR to the multiplex PCR reads. The profile shows 650,000 to 800,000 distinct CDR3 sequences, about 45% of them singletons. The specimen was peripheral blood or thyroid tissue (not recorded which). The receptors stem from an adult man with Graves' disease, either hyperthyroidism or ophthalmopathy (not recorded which).

The chain employs TRBV29-1 and TRBJ1-2; 8 positions agree with TRBD1. Germline V gene lookup returns CDR1 SQVTM and CDR2 ANQGSEA. The CDR3 has 14 residues. For the CDR3, the DNA is TGCAGGACCTCGGCCGCTGGACAGGGTCTTGGCTACACCTTC. It codes for CRTSAAGQGLGYTF.

This clonotype was recorded many times. J is TRBJ2-7 and V is TRBV7-9; a possible D gene is TRBD1 (6 bases). Looked up from germline, CDR1 is SEHNR and CDR2 is FQNEAQ (reference sequence). This CDR3 is 13 amino acids long. V lost 5 bases and J 3 bases, leaving 11 bases between the germline ends. The CDR3 loop is CASSADRYYEQYF. The CDR3 bases are TGTGCCAGCAGCGCGGACAGATACTACGAGCAGTACTTC.

The rearrangement links TRBV10-3 to TRBJ2-7, with TRBD1 as a possible D gene (6 bases). The CDR3 length is 12 residues. Trimming took off 5 bases at V and 9 bases at J, with 14 bases between the two ends. Germline CDR1 ENHRY, CDR2 SYGVKD. The CDR3 DNA is TGTGCCATCAGTTTGGACAGCCCAGGGCAGTACTTC. This encodes CAISLDSPGQYF.

Concerning this clonotype itself: This sequence may be a read error, since a much larger clone differs from it by one base. CDR3 sequence reads: CSAPDDGAYEQYF. DNA of the CDR3: TGCAGTGCTCCCGATGACGGGGCCTACGAGCAGTACTTC. V and J are TRBV20-1 and TRBJ2-7, with D possibly TRBD2 on 5 matching bases. Germline values: CDR1 DFQATT, CDR2 SNEGSKA (reference sequence). Trimming stripped 5 bases from V and 2 bases from J, with 13 bases between. The CDR3 contains 13 residues.

The chain links TRBV2 to TRBJ1-2; 7 bases agree with TRBD1. The CDR3 runs 17 residues. Trimming at V came to 8 bases and at J to 7 bases, leaving 22 bases not matched to a gene. The germline CDR1 and CDR2 sequences are SNHLY and FYNNEI. This CDR3 is CASRLGGTGQSSRGYTF. The CDR3 nucleotides are TGTGCCAGCCGCCTCGGGGGTACGGGACAGTCGTCGCGTGGCTACACCTTC.

This clonotype turned up a few times. The chain links TRBV10-3 to TRBJ1-5; no definite D call. CDR1 is ENHRY, CDR2 SYGVKD, per germline. Trimming took off 10 bases at V and 7 bases at J, with 14 bases between the two ends. The CDR3 loop spans 12 amino acids. The CDR3 sequence is CASKFDRQPQHF. Here the CDR3 DNA reads TGTGCCAGCAAGTTTGACCGGCAGCCCCAGCATTTT.

The CDR3 protein is CASSLTGDRGDYEQYF. The CDR3 DNA follows: TGTGCCAGCAGCTTAACGGGGGACAGGGGGGACTACGAGCAGTACTTC. This chain joins TRBV7-9 and TRBJ2-7; 11 nucleotides agree with TRBD1. The junction had 6 bases not matched to a gene; V was cut back by 2 bases and J by 3 bases. This CDR3 comprises 16 residues. The V gene's germline CDR1 is SEHNR and CDR2 FQNEAQ (reference sequence).

This clonotype was counted only a few times. This sequence joins TRBV20-1 and TRBJ2-7; 12 nucleotides agree with TRBD2. With V trimmed by 2 bases and J by 6 bases, 8 bases remained unmatched. Germline assignment: CDR1 DFQATT and CDR2 SNEGSKA (reference sequence). The CDR3 sequence is 15 residues long. DNA for the CDR3: TGCAGTGCTAGAAGCCGACTAGCGGGAGCTTCCGAGCAGTACTTC. It translates to CSARSRLAGASEQYF.

The chain carries TRBV2 and TRBJ1-5; perhaps TRBD1 as D (6 bases). Germline-derived CDR1 and CDR2 are SNHLY and FYNNEI. This CDR3 contains 15 residues. V lost 7 bases to trimming and J lost 0 bases, with 13 bases between them. CDR3 nucleotides: TGTGCCAGCACGAAACAGGGAGGTAGCAATCAGCCCCAGCATTTT. Amino acids: CASTKQGGSNQPQHF. Looking up the rest from reference TRBV2 and TRBJ1-5 gives the full variable domain: EPEVTQTPSHQVTQMGQEVILRCVPISNHLYFYWYRQILGQKVEFLVSFYNNEISEKSEIFDDQFSVERPDGSNFTLKIRSTKLEDSAMYFCASTKQGGSNQPQHFGDGTRLSIL.

The sample holds a few counts of this clonotype. The CDR3 spells CASSRGQGTEAFF. In DNA, the CDR3 is TGCGCCAGCAGCCGGGGGCAGGGCACTGAAGCTTTCTTT. The chain couples TRBV5-1 to TRBJ1-1; D is perhaps TRBD1 (6 bases). The germline CDR1 and CDR2 sequences are SGHRS and YFSETQ. The CDR3 runs to 13 residues. Trimming took off 4 bases at V and 4 bases at J, with 11 bases between the two ends.

The chain couples TRBV19 to TRBJ1-5; D is unresolved. Germline CDR1 reads LNHDA; CDR2 reads SQIVND (reference sequence). This CDR3 has 15 residues. Deletions cut 6 bases from V and 0 bases from J, with 12 bases between. The chain's CDR3 is CASSGRAGSNQPQHF. CDR3 DNA: TGTGCCAGTAGCGGGAGGGCCGGTAGCAATCAGCCCCAGCATTTT.

This rearrangement joins TRBV10-2 to TRBJ1-2; D uncertain. Germline lookup yields CDR1 WSHSY and CDR2 SAAADI. The V end was cut by 2 bases, the J end by 3 bases, with 10 bases between. This CDR3 comprises 14 residues. CDR3 sequence: CASSEGQRDYGYTF. CDR3 nucleotides: TGCGCCAGCAGTGAGGGTCAGCGGGACTATGGCTACACCTTC.

This clonotype was counted at least ten times. In nucleotides, the CDR3 is TGTGCCAGCAGCCTCCAGAGCTCCTACGAGCAGTACTTC. This encodes CASSLQSSYEQYF. The rearrangement uses TRBV7-9 and TRBJ2-7; no firm D call. V was shortened by 5 bases and J by 0 bases, with 8 bases between the two germline ends. The CDR3 is made up of 13 amino acids. Per the germline V gene, CDR1 is SEHNR and CDR2 is FQNEAQ (reference sequence).

This clonotype came up a few times. The rearrangement joins TRBV30 to TRBJ1-2; D unresolved. V lost 0 bases and J lost 7, with 12 bases in between. Germline CDR1 GTSNPN, CDR2 SVGIG (reference sequence). This CDR3 is built from 13 residues. CDR3 in DNA: TGTGCCTGGAGTGTACAAGAAGGGAGTGGCTACACCTTC. Its translation is CAWSVQEGSGYTF.

The chain has TRBV5-5 and TRBJ1-4; the match to TRBD1 covers 7 bases. The CDR3 contains 15 residues. With V trimmed by 4 bases and J by 2 bases, 5 bases remained unmatched. CDR1 is SGHKS and CDR2 is YYEKEE in the germline V gene (reference sequence). The CDR3 region has the DNA TGTGCCAGCAGCGAGACAGGGTTTACTAATGAAAAACTGTTTTTT. Its protein product is CASSETGFTNEKLFF.

The rearrangement uses TRBV4-2 and TRBJ1-2; D not certain. The CDR3 is 14 residues long. Trimming took 3 bases from V and 2 from J, leaving 10 bases between them. The germline V gene has CDR1 LGHNA and CDR2 YNFKEQ. The CDR3 is CASSHEDGNYGYTF. Here the CDR3 DNA reads TGTGCCAGCAGCCACGAAGACGGGAACTATGGCTACACCTTC.